This is a list of T cell receptor beta chains from one sample in a study of identical twins. Each CDR3 protein gets one entry after TCRdb re-called the 5' RACE reads with MiXCR. The table shows about 570,000 distinct CDR3 sequences, with 9.5% to 10% occurring only once. The sample also formed part of further work on yellow fever vaccine responses in identical twins.

Source material: PBMCs. The receptors were gathered from a woman aged 18-29 years in good health. The CDR3 runs from the conserved cysteine through the conserved F or W. The D gene is left open where the match is weak. Clone size, where shown, is once, few, many, or a class for clones that have expanded.

j_call: TRBJ2-3; clone_size: -; d_call: -; v_call: TRBV20-1; cdr3_nt: TGCAGTGCCATACGGACCGGCACAGATACGCAGTATTTT; cdr3_aa: CSAIRTGTDTQYF
j_call: TRBJ2-3; clone_size: many; d_call: -; v_call: TRBV4-2; cdr3_nt: TGTGCCAGCAGCCAAGCTAGGGGTGAAGATACGCAGTATTTT; cdr3_aa: CASSQARGEDTQYF
j_call: TRBJ2-1; clone_size: many; d_call: -; v_call: TRBV5-6; cdr3_nt: TGTGCCAGCAGCTTGTGGATAGAAACCTACAATGAGCAGTTCTTC; cdr3_aa: CASSLWIETYNEQFF
j_call: TRBJ2-5; clone_size: -; d_call: TRBD2; v_call: TRBV12-3/TRBV12-4; cdr3_nt: TGTGCCAGCAGACACGGACTAGCGGGGGAAGAGACCCAGTACTTC; cdr3_aa: CASRHGLAGEETQYF
j_call: TRBJ2-2; clone_size: -; d_call: -; v_call: TRBV20-1; cdr3_nt: TGCAGTGCTAGAGATCGGGGAGGTGCCGGGGAGCTGTTTTTT; cdr3_aa: CSARDRGGAGELFF
j_call: TRBJ2-4; clone_size: -; d_call: -; v_call: TRBV7-2; cdr3_nt: TGTGCCAGCAGCTTAGCGGGAGCCATAGCCAAAAACATTCAGTACTTC; cdr3_aa: CASSLAGAIAKNIQYF
j_call: TRBJ2-1; clone_size: -; d_call: -; v_call: TRBV6-2/TRBV6-3; cdr3_nt: TGTGCCAGCAGTTACGACTTCTACAATGAGCAGTTCTTC; cdr3_aa: CASSYDFYNEQFF
j_call: TRBJ1-1; clone_size: many; d_call: -; v_call: TRBV7-2; cdr3_nt: TGTGCCAGCACCCTTCGGCCGGCTGAAGCTTTCTTT; cdr3_aa: CASTLRPAEAFF
j_call: TRBJ1-1; clone_size: -; d_call: -; v_call: TRBV25-1; cdr3_nt: TGTGCCAGCAGTGAATATAGGGGGGCGCCCACTGAAGCTTTCTTT; cdr3_aa: CASSEYRGAPTEAFF
j_call: TRBJ2-4; clone_size: few; d_call: -; v_call: TRBV12-3/TRBV12-4; cdr3_nt: TGTGCCAGCAGTTGGGGACTAGCCAAAAACATTCAGTACTTC; cdr3_aa: CASSWGLAKNIQYF
j_call: TRBJ1-4; clone_size: -; d_call: TRBD1; v_call: TRBV20-1; cdr3_nt: TGCAGTGCTACAGAAACAGGGGCTAATGAAAAACTGTTTTTT; cdr3_aa: CSATETGANEKLFF
j_call: TRBJ1-2; clone_size: -; d_call: -; v_call: TRBV25-1; cdr3_nt: TGTGCCAGCAAGATGGGTGGCGGCTACACCTTC; cdr3_aa: CASKMGGGYTF
j_call: TRBJ2-7; clone_size: -; d_call: TRBD2; v_call: TRBV15; cdr3_nt: TGTGCCACCAGCAGAGCCGCGACTAGCGGGAGTAAAATCTACGAGCAGTACTTC; cdr3_aa: CATSRAATSGSKIYEQYF
j_call: TRBJ2-5; clone_size: -; d_call: -; v_call: TRBV7-2; cdr3_nt: TGTGCCAGCAGCTTTGACGGTGCCCAGTACTTC; cdr3_aa: CASSFDGAQYF
j_call: TRBJ2-1; clone_size: many; d_call: TRBD2; v_call: TRBV2; cdr3_nt: TGTGCCAGCAGGGAAACTAGCGGGGCCTACAATGAGCAGTTCTTC; cdr3_aa: CASRETSGAYNEQFF
j_call: TRBJ1-6; clone_size: many; d_call: -; v_call: TRBV9; cdr3_nt: TGTGCCAGCAGCGGTGGGGCTATAGACGGAAGTTCACCCCTCCACTTT; cdr3_aa: CASSGGAIDGSSPLHF
j_call: TRBJ2-1; clone_size: few; d_call: TRBD1; v_call: TRBV20-1; cdr3_nt: TGCAGTGCCCCGGGACAGGGCTTCTACAATGAGCAGTTCTTC; cdr3_aa: CSAPGQGFYNEQFF
j_call: TRBJ2-1; clone_size: -; d_call: TRBD2; v_call: TRBV4-3; cdr3_nt: TGCGCCAGCAGCCAAGAAAGGGGACTAGTGCGCCTATACAATGAGCAGTTCTTC; cdr3_aa: CASSQERGLVRLYNEQFF
j_call: TRBJ2-3; clone_size: many; d_call: TRBD2; v_call: TRBV24-1; cdr3_nt: TGTGCCACGGGAATAGCGGGAGCATCAGATACGCAGTATTTT; cdr3_aa: CATGIAGASDTQYF
j_call: TRBJ2-1; clone_size: -; d_call: -; v_call: TRBV7-9; cdr3_nt: TGTGCCAGCAGACGGACCGACGGAAGCTACAATGAGCAGTTCTTC; cdr3_aa: CASRRTDGSYNEQFF
j_call: TRBJ2-5; clone_size: -; d_call: -; v_call: TRBV11-1; cdr3_nt: TGTGCCAGCAGCTCATCCCCTAAAAGCGGGGACACCCAAGAGACCCAGTACTTC; cdr3_aa: CASSSSPKSGDTQETQYF
j_call: TRBJ2-7; clone_size: many; d_call: -; v_call: TRBV12-3/TRBV12-4; cdr3_nt: TGTGCCAGCAGTTCAAAACCGGGACAAAGCTACGAGCAGTACTTC; cdr3_aa: CASSSKPGQSYEQYF
j_call: TRBJ2-1; clone_size: few; d_call: -; v_call: TRBV12-3/TRBV12-4; cdr3_nt: TGTGCCAGCACCTTCTGGCGCTCCTACAATGAGCAGTTCTTC; cdr3_aa: CASTFWRSYNEQFF
j_call: TRBJ2-3; clone_size: -; d_call: -; v_call: TRBV5-5; cdr3_nt: TGTGCCAGCAGCTTGGTGCGGGACACAGATACGCAGTATTTT; cdr3_aa: CASSLVRDTDTQYF
j_call: TRBJ2-1; clone_size: many; d_call: TRBD1; v_call: TRBV24-1; cdr3_nt: TGTGCCACCAGTGATCAAACCGGGACAGGGCTCTTCAATGAACAGTTCTTC; cdr3_aa: CATSDQTGTGLFNEQFF
j_call: TRBJ2-2; clone_size: -; d_call: -; v_call: TRBV5-5; cdr3_nt: TGTGCCAGCAGCTCCGGTTCCACCGGGGAGCTGTTTTTT; cdr3_aa: CASSSGSTGELFF
j_call: TRBJ1-1; clone_size: many; d_call: -; v_call: TRBV15; cdr3_nt: TGTGCCACCAGCAGAGCTCGTGGGGCGGCAATGAACACTGAAGCTTTCTTT; cdr3_aa: CATSRARGAAMNTEAFF